The 3 T cell receptor beta chains in this list originate from one sample, sequenced in a study of cytomegalovirus exposure and HLA in healthy donors (dated by TCRdb to about 2017). The library was generated by the immunoSEQ multiplex PCR assay. For the multiplex PCR, a mixture combining 60 forward primers for TCR Vbeta segments and 13 reverse primers for TCR Jbeta segments was used. TCRdb obtained this table from immuneACCESS and retained in-frame rearrangements with V and J assigned. These tables miss some clones; where compared with another copy, unresolved V genes account for less than half of the shortfall, and the remainder is unexplained. Here the sample has 90,000 to 120,000 clones; around 77% occur a single time. 4% to 5% of the sample goes to the ten largest clones. The sample taken for sequencing was PBMCs. The receptor source for this set is a male donor in good health and CMV-seronegative.

This clone was detected a few times. The V gene is TRBV7-6, the J gene TRBJ2-7, with D perhaps matching TRBD2 (5 bases). This CDR3 has 15 amino acids. V lost 4 bases and J lost 5, with 18 bases in between. Germline CDR1 is SGHVS and CDR2 is FNYEAQ. CDR3 loop: CASSSARERYNEQYF. The CDR3 DNA is TGTGCCAGCAGCTCCGCTAGGGAGCGATACAACGAGCAGTACTTC.

This chain links TRBV4-2 with TRBJ2-7, with D perhaps TRBD2 (6 bases). Per the germline V gene, CDR1 is LGHNA and CDR2 is YNFKEQ. The ends were cut back, 2 bases at V and 4 bases at J, with 12 bases in the middle. The CDR3 runs to 14 residues. This chain's CDR3 is CASSQIDGSYEQYF. CDR3 bases: TGTGCCAGCAGCCAAATCGACGGGAGTTACGAGCAGTACTTC.

The genes are TRBV6-5 and TRBJ2-7; 11 bases agree with TRBD1. CDR1 and CDR2 from the germline V gene are MNHEY and SVGAGI. The CDR3 runs 15 residues. The J segment lost 1 base and the V segment lost 4 bases, leaving 3 bases of the junction unmatched. The CDR3 bases are TGTGCCAGCAGTTCTGGGACAGGGGGTTCCTACGAGCAGTACTTC. Its translation: CASSSGTGGSYEQYF.